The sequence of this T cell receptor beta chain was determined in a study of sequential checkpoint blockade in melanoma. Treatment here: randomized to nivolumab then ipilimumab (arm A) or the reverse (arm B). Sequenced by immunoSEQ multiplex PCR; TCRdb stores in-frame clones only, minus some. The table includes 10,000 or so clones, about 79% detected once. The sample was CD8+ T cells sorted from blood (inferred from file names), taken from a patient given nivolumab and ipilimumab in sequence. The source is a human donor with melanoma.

The CDR3 DNA is TGTGCCAGCAGCCCAGGACTAGCGGAAGCGCACCAAGAGACCCAGTACTTC. Translation: CASSPGLAEAHQETQYF. J is TRBJ2-5 and V is TRBV7-9; TRBD2 matches at 10 bases. Trimming at V came to 5 bases and at J to 0 bases, leaving 9 bases not matched to a gene. Per germline, CDR1 SEHNR and CDR2 FQNEAQ (reference sequence). There are 17 residues in the CDR3.